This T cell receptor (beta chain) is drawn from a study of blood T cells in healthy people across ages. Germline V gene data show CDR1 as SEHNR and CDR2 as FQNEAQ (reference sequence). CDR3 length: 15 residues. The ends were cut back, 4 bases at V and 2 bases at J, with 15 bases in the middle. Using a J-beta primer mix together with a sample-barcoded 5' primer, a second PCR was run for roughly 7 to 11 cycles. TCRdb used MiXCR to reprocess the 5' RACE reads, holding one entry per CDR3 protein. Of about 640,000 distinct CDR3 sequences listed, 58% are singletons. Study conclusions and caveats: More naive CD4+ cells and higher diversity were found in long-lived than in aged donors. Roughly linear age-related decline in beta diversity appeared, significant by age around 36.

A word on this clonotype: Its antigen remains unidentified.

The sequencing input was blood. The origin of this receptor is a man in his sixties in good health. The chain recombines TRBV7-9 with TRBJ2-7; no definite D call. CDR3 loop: CASSSPRGPAYEQYF. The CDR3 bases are TGTGCCAGCAGCTCCCCTAGAGGTCCCGCCTACGAGCAGTACTTC.